This T cell receptor (beta chain) was profiled in a study of blood T cell repertoires in COVID-19. Looking at the study overall: Sites in the United States, Italy and Spain provided acute and convalescent COVID-19 samples. Nucleic acid was either cDNA or gDNA, and it came from T cells, B-cell-depleted T cells, or PBMCs.

Source study methods: Amplifying reference gene primers gave estimates of nucleated cell counts. Sequencing used immunoSEQ multiplex PCR; TCRdb keeps in-frame clones, though not all of them. The V and J calls and the clone size are those of that table, but D and trimming were determined from the DNA. This table has roughly 130,000 clones, about four fifths appearing once. The sequence was obtained from an elderly man with acute or convalescent COVID-19. Sequenced input: peripheral blood.

CDR3 in amino acids: CASRRGQGHYNSPLHF. The CDR3, as DNA: TGTGCCAGCAGGAGGGGACAGGGCCACTATAATTCACCCCTCCACTTT. The chain has TRBV27 and TRBJ1-6, with TRBD1 matching over 9 bases. The junction had 6 bases not matched to a gene; V was cut back by 6 bases and J by 3 bases. The length of the CDR3 is 16 residues. In germline, CDR1 is MNHEY, CDR2 SMNVEV (reference sequence).